The 22 T cell receptor beta chains given below trace back to one sample, sequenced in a study of blood T cell repertoires in COVID-19. The table came from immunoSEQ multiplex PCR; TCRdb's copy has only in-frame clones and leaves some out. This table has hundreds of thousands of clones, roughly 80% appearing once. Sequenced input: PBMCs or T cells enriched from blood (not recorded which). All receptors derive from a man between 25 and 39 years old with acute COVID-19.

V gene TRBV7-2 combines with J gene TRBJ2-3, with 10 positions matching TRBD2. CDR3 length equals 17 residues. Losses at the gene ends were 1 base for V and 4 bases for J; bases not matched to a gene: 8. The germline gives CDR1 SGHTA, CDR2 FQGNSA. For the CDR3, the DNA is TGTGCCAGCAGCTTAGGTAGCGGGGGGACCAGGGCAGATACGCAGTATTTT. Encoded protein: CASSLGSGGTRADTQYF.

The gene calls are TRBV24-1 and TRBJ2-7; weak D call: TRBD2 (5 bases). V shed 3 bases and J shed 4 bases, with 15 bases lying between them. The CDR3 contains 15 residues. Germline CDR1 KGHDR, CDR2 SFDVKD. The CDR3 loop reads CATSDAFSGIYEQYV. CDR3 coding DNA: TGTGCCACCAGTGATGCCTTCTCGGGGATATACGAGCAGTACGTC.

This chain joins TRBV7-6 and TRBJ2-2; D is ambiguous. Per the germline V gene, CDR1 is SGHVS and CDR2 is FNYEAQ. V lost 4 bases to trimming and J lost 4 bases, with 19 bases between them. CDR3 length: 17 residues. In DNA, the CDR3 is TGTGCCAGCAGCTCCTCCGGCGGCCTTACTCTCACCGGGGAGCTGTTTTTT. This gives the protein CASSSSGGLTLTGELFF.

The chain links TRBV5-1 to TRBJ1-2; TRBD1 is a possible D gene (5 bases). This CDR3 spans 16 amino acids. The germline V gene encodes CDR1 SGHRS and CDR2 YFSETQ. Trimming cost V 4 bases and J 4 bases, with 20 bases left between them. The CDR3 protein is CASSQLADTTPYGYTF. The DNA for the CDR3 is TGCGCCAGCAGCCAGCTCGCGGACACGACGCCCTATGGCTACACCTTC.

J is TRBJ1-1 and V is TRBV11-3; TRBD1 aligns across 8 bases. The CDR3 length is 13 residues. CDR1 SGHNT and CDR2 YENEEA come from the germline V gene. J lost 6 bases, V lost 5 bases, and 5 bases had no gene match. DNA of the CDR3: TGTGCCAGCAGCCGAGGACAGGGCGCTGAAGCTTTCTTT. Translation gives CASSRGQGAEAFF.

CDR3 nucleotides: TGTGCCAGCAGCCAAGGGACAGTCGGTGTCGAGCAGTACGTC. This gives the protein CASSQGTVGVEQYV. The chain is built from TRBV3-1 (or the pseudogene TRBV3-2) and TRBJ2-7; D possibly corresponds to TRBD1 (6 bases). The V gene lost 1 base and the J gene lost 6 bases, with 13 bases spanning the gap. Looked up from germline, CDR1 is LGHDT and CDR2 is YNNKEL (reference sequence). This CDR3 region has 14 residues.

The V call is TRBV11-2, the J call TRBJ2-5; 7 positions agree with TRBD2. CDR1 and CDR2 from the germline V gene are SGHAT and FQNNGV. The V segment lost 1 base and the J segment 5 bases; nucleotides outside the gene matches: 7. CDR3 length equals 15 residues. The CDR3 here is CASSLGTRFPETQYF. As DNA, the CDR3 is TGTGCCAGCAGCTTAGGGACTAGATTTCCGGAGACCCAGTACTTC.

This clone was counted once. The gene calls are TRBV5-1 and TRBJ1-5; D uncertain. V lost 0 bases and J lost 5, with 12 bases in between. In germline, CDR1 is SGHRS, CDR2 YFSETQ. The CDR3 has 15 residues. CDR3 sequence: CASSLDPAVDQPQHF. The CDR3 DNA sequence: TGCGCCAGCAGCTTGGACCCCGCGGTAGATCAGCCCCAGCATTTT.

The V gene is TRBV11-3, the J gene TRBJ1-2; 10 nucleotides line up with TRBD1. After removal of 5 bases from V and 8 bases from J, the junction contained 2 bases not matched to a gene. Germline V CDR1 and CDR2: SGHNT, YENEEA. CDR3 length: 12 amino acids. The CDR3 sequence: CASSGTGDGYTF. The DNA of the CDR3 is TGTGCCAGCAGCGGGACAGGGGACGGCTACACCTTC.

V usage is TRBV7-9 and J usage is TRBJ1-2, with D maybe TRBD1 (6 bases). The CDR3 covers 16 residues. Trimming pared 4 bases from V and 6 bases from J, leaving 21 bases between. From germline, CDR1 is SEHNR and CDR2 FQNEAQ (reference sequence). The CDR3 loop is CASSYGPGQILHGYTF. CDR3 bases: TGTGCCAGCAGCTACGGGCCCGGACAGATATTGCATGGCTACACCTTC.

The rearrangement uses TRBV2 and TRBJ1-2, with 12 bases matching TRBD1. This CDR3 is 19 amino acids long. V gave up 8 bases and J gave up 1 base; unmatched junction bases: 17. Germline V gene data show CDR1 as SNHLY and CDR2 as FYNNEI. CDR3 sequence (DNA): TGTGCCAGCCTTCCTCCGGGACAGGGGGCGCTGGTGCTTAACTATGGCTACACCTTC. It specifies CASLPPGQGALVLNYGYTF.

As DNA, the CDR3 is TGCGCCAGCACGAACGCGGGAGGCGCGCAGTTCTTC. This encodes CASTNAGGAQFF. The V gene is TRBV10-1, the J gene TRBJ2-1; 8 bases agree with TRBD2. The V and J ends lost 7 bases and 12 bases, in that order; junction bases with no gene match: 8. The CDR3 is 12 residues long. Germline V CDR1 and CDR2: WNHNN, SYGVQD (reference sequence).

The chain links TRBV3-1 (or the pseudogene TRBV3-2) to TRBJ2-3; no clear D gene. CDR3 size: 16 residues. V lost 1 base and J lost 2, with 13 bases in between. Germline V lookup: CDR1 LGHDT, CDR2 YNNKEL (reference sequence). Here the CDR3 reads CASSQGISRNTDTQYF. CDR3 nucleotides: TGTGCCAGCAGCCAAGGGATTAGCCGCAACACAGATACGCAGTATTTT.

This clone has ten or more counts. The rearrangement uses TRBV28 and TRBJ1-5; perhaps TRBD1 as D (5 bases). Per germline, CDR1 MDHEN and CDR2 SYDVKM. V lost 3 bases, J lost 2 bases, and 14 bases lay in between. The CDR3 has 16 residues. The CDR3: CASSFARGGGNQPQHF. The CDR3 coding sequence is TGTGCCAGCAGTTTTGCCAGAGGAGGGGGCAATCAGCCCCAGCATTTT.

The chain recombines TRBV19 with TRBJ2-5; weak D call: TRBD2 (5 bases). CDR3 length: 14 residues. Deletions cut 1 base from V and 5 bases from J, with 11 bases between. From germline, CDR1 is LNHDA and CDR2 SQIVND (reference sequence). In DNA form, the CDR3 reads TGTGCCAGTAGTATAGTCGGGGTTCTGGAGACCCAGTACTTC. Residues: CASSIVGVLETQYF.

This clone was seen only once. In nucleotides, the CDR3 is TGTGCCAGTACCCGAGGGGGGGACAGGTACACCGGGGAGCTGTTTTTT. This gives the protein CASTRGGDRYTGELFF. This sequence joins TRBV19 and TRBJ2-2; TRBD1 might be the D (8 bases). The V end was cut by 7 bases, the J end by 3 bases, with 18 bases between. Looked up from germline, CDR1 is LNHDA and CDR2 is SQIVND (reference sequence). This CDR3 is built from 16 residues.

In regard to this clone: One end of the junction does not line up with germline, which may come from a read error. The CDR3 DNA is TGTGCCAGCAGCCAAGAGAAGACTTTTGTATTCTTCTTCTTC. Translation gives CASSQEKTFVFFFF. The chain combines TRBV4-2 with TRBJ1-2; D gene uncertain. The CDR3 spans 14 residues. Germline V CDR1 and CDR2: LGHNA, YNFKEQ.

The chain joins TRBV30 to TRBJ1-2; the D is unclear. This CDR3 comprises 12 residues. Germline CDR1 is GTSNPN and CDR2 is SVGIG (reference sequence). Trimming cost V 4 bases and J 9 bases, with 15 bases left between them. CDR3 residues: CAWILGPESYTF. The DNA of the CDR3 is TGTGCCTGGATTTTGGGCCCAGAAAGCTACACCTTC.

The V and J genes are TRBV24-1 and TRBJ2-5; the D gene is possibly TRBD2 (6 bases). The V gene's germline CDR1 is KGHDR and CDR2 SFDVKD. The CDR3 consists of 15 residues. Trimming shortened V by 3 bases and J by 2 bases, and 12 bases separated the two germline ends. The CDR3 sequence: CATSDEGGAQETQYF. The CDR3 bases are TGTGCCACCAGTGATGAGGGCGGGGCGCAAGAGACCCAGTACTTC.

The gene calls are TRBV7-3 and TRBJ1-1; a possible D gene is TRBD1 (6 bases). The length of the CDR3 is 13 residues. V was cut by 5 bases and J by 1 base, with 8 bases left in between. Germline-derived CDR1 and CDR2 are SGHTA and FQGTGA. The CDR3 DNA reads as TGTGCCAGCAGCGCACAGGGGAACACTGAAGCTTTCTTT. It is translated as CASSAQGNTEAFF.

The rearrangement uses TRBV7-9 and TRBJ1-3; 9 bases match TRBD1. Per the germline V gene, CDR1 is SEHNR and CDR2 is FQNEAQ (reference sequence). This CDR3 region has 16 residues. Losses at the gene ends were 5 bases for V and 4 bases for J; bases not matched to a gene: 9. This CDR3 is CASSELGQGSGNTIYF. CDR3 bases: TGTGCCAGCAGCGAATTGGGACAGGGCTCCGGAAACACCATATATTTT.

The chain is built from TRBV6-1 and TRBJ1-1, with D perhaps matching TRBD1 (5 bases). V lost 0 bases and J lost 1, with 12 bases in between. The CDR3 sequence is 16 residues long. Germline V gene data show CDR1 as MNHNS and CDR2 as SASEGT. The CDR3 DNA reads TGTGCCAGCAGTGAAGCGTGGACCAGGGCGAACACTGAAGCTTTCTTT. Translated, it gives CASSEAWTRANTEAFF.